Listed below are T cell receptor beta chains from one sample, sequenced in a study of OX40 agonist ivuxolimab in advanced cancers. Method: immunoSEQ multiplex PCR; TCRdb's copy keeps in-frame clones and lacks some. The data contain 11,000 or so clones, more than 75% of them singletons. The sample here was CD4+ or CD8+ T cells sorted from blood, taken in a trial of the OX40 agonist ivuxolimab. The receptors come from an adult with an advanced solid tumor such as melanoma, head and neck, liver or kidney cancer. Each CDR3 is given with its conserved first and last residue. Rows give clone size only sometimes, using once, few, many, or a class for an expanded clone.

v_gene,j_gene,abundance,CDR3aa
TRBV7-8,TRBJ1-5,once,CASSFRTDDGPQHF
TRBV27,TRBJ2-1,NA,CASSLGSSGNNEQFF
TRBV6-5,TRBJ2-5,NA,CASRARLETQYF
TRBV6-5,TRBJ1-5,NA,CATQVQGGNQPQHF
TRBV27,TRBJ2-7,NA,CASSLAGGARGYYEQYF
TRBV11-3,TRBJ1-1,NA,CASSFATGLNTEAFF
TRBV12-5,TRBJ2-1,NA,CASGIQQGGYNEQFF
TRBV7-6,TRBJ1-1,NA,CASSLDREAEAFF
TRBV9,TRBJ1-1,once,CASGRGQLNTEAFF
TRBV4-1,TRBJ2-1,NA,CASSQELSNEQFF
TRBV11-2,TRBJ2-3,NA,CASSSPAGTSTDTQYF
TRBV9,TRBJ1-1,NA,CASSVATVGGLNTEAFF
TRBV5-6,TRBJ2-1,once,CASSSLTSGRQQFF
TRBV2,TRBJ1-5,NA,CASSDQRQLNQPQHF
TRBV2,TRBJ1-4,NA,CASTRTAATNEKLFF
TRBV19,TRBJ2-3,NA,CASSTWEDTQYF
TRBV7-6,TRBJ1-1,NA,CASSLGQENTEAFF
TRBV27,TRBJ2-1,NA,CASTTGGIYNEQFF
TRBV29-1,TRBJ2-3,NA,CSVEVGGLYFTDTQYF
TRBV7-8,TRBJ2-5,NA,CASSRGAAGNWETQYF
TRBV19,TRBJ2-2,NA,CASRPGLNTGELFF
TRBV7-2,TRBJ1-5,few,CASSLGFQPQHF
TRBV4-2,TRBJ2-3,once,CASSRRSSGTTDTQYF
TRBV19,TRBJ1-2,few,CASTSHKIYGYTF
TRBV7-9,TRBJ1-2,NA,CASSRSGTGDYGYTF
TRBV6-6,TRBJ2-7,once,CASSYTPTAPYEQYF
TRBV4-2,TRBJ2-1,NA,CASSQEGGGRLAGDNEQFF
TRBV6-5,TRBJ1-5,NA,CASSSTGELNQPQHF
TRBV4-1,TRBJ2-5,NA,CASSQDRGGRAEETQYF
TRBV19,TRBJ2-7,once,CASSIGHAYEQYF
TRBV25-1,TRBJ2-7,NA,CASSDGGSYEQYF
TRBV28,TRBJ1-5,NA,CASSLSGGPDQPQHF
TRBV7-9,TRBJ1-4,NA,CASSYPSGEKLFF
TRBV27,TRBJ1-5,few,CASSLSGDGGNQPQHF
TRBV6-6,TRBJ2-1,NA,CASSYMGTYEQFF
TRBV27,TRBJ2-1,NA,CASSPPFGDSSYNEQFF
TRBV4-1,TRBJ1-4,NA,CASSQHSLAVEKLFF
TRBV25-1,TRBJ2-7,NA,CASTGGYAEQYF
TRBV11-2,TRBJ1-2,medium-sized,CASSQAGTGGFDGYTF
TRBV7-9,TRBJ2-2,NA,CASSYGQEITGELFF
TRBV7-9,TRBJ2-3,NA,CASSIGQLGTDTQYF
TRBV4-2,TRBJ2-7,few,CASSHGLAEPYEQYF
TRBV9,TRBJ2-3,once,CASSVRKREGPDTQYF
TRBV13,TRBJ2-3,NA,CASSTRVAGTDTQYF
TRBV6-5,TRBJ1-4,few,CASSYSSGGKLFF
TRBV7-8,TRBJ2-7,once,CASGESSYEQYF
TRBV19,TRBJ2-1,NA,CASSMGLAGSYNEQFF
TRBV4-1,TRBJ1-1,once,CASSQESREGAGAFF
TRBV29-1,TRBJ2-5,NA,CSVETGGFQETQYF
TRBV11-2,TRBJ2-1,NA,CASSSGFNEQFF
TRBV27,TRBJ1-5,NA,CASSWGNSNQPQHF
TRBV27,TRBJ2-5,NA,CASSFGTGEETQYF
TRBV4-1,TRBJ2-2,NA,CASSQVGSGELFF
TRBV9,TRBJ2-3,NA,CASSPPLADTQYF